This T cell receptor beta chain originates from a study of blood T cell repertoires in COVID-19 (dated by TCRdb to about 2020). Context from the whole study: Samples from collaborators originated in the United States, Italy and Spain and spanned both the acute and convalescent phases of COVID-19. A de-identified subject ID, COVID-19 status, age in years and sex were almost always included in the sample metadata. The repertoires were made available in a free public database intended to serve as a resource for research on the immune response to SARS-CoV-2. HLA class I and class II types, where available, came from metadata supplied by the sample provider rather than from assay-based typing. The samples were drawn from the first 160 participants of the ongoing ImmuneRACE study and from roughly 1,300 subjects provided by 6 global collaborators. Subjects who had been exposed to COVID-19, were actively infected with it, or had recovered from it provided the deeply sampled blood TCRbeta repertoires that made up the dataset. The prospective study material was composed of cDNA or gDNA derived from T cells, B-cell-depleted T cells, or PBMCs.

CDR1 and CDR2 were assigned from the germline V gene as MGHDK and SYGVNS. The CDR3 contains 14 residues, cysteine and phenylalanine counted. The CDR3 DNA has 42 bases and is translated from base 1. From V the trimming removes 3 bases and from J it removes 4 bases, while the gene matches leave 5 bases of the junction unaccounted for. One collaborating source in Seattle enrolled patients while the patients were actively infected and followed the patients over time throughout the course of disease. Each collaborating institution followed its own protocols to collect whole blood in K2EDTA tubes. For TCRbeta analysis, collaborators shipped samples as frozen whole blood, isolated PBMCs, or DNA extracted from either of those sample types. To note about this clone: There is no known antigen for this receptor. Within one base of it there is no much larger clone, and no base qualities were kept.

Results and caveats for the whole study, not just this receptor: The amount of clinical and demographic metadata varied by source and participant and was provided uncurated.

TCRbeta CDR3 regions were amplified from genomic DNA by means of the immunoSEQ Assay, a bias-controlled multiplex PCR. From the authors' description of their analysis: The number of nucleated cells in each sample was estimated by amplification of reference gene primers within the assay. To quantify the absolute abundance of each unique TCRbeta CDR3 rearrangement, sequence reads were collapsed and filtered. For each sample, productive Simpson clonality was calculated by taking the square root of Simpson's diversity index across productive rearrangements. TCRdb took this table from immuneACCESS and kept in-frame rearrangements with V and J called. Such tables lack part of the clones; where checked against another copy, unresolved V genes explain under half of the gap, and the rest is unexplained. The V and J calls and clone size were taken over from that table, and D and trimming were inferred from the DNA. A total of approximately 100,000 clones appear in this sample, around 90% of them only once. In total, the top ten clones hold about 4% of the sample.

The TCR was taken from a human donor with COVID-19, enrolled during active disease. The donor label of this sample is uncertain. The chain is assembled from TRBV25-1 and TRBJ2-7, with 8 bases in between that match TRBD1. Sequencing was carried out using peripheral blood. The CDR3 amino acid sequence is: CASSETDREYEQYF. The DNA reads TGTGCCAGCAGTGAGACGGACAGGGAGTACGAGCAGTACTTC.